Below, 18 T cell receptor beta chains from the same sample are listed, as sequenced in a study of radiation and T cells in renal cell carcinoma. As to time point: blood 2 weeks post-SBRT. Documented treatment: 15 Gy SBRT to primary tumor, nephrectomy 4 weeks later. Data came from immunoSEQ multiplex PCR; TCRdb stores just in-frame clones and leaves some out. Among about 120,000 clones listed, 81% were seen once. The sample in question was blood, obtained from a patient whose treatment included radiotherapy and nephrectomy. Source of these receptors: a man aged 45 to 65 with renal cell carcinoma.

V is TRBV5-5 and J is TRBJ1-6; D ambiguous. The V end was cut by 4 bases, the J end by 6 bases, with 14 bases between. Germline V gene data show CDR1 as SGHKS and CDR2 as YYEKEE (reference sequence). The CDR3 is 15 residues long. The CDR3 DNA follows: TGTGCCAGCAGCGCTGGACTATCCCCTAATTCACCCCTCCACTTT. This codes for CASSAGLSPNSPLHF.

The chain joins TRBV29-1 to TRBJ2-2; unclear D gene. The germline V gene has CDR1 SQVTM and CDR2 ANQGSEA. The V gene lost 7 bases and the J gene lost 0 bases, with 12 bases spanning the gap. This CDR3 region has 14 residues. The CDR3 reads CSACTVANTGELFF. The CDR3 DNA reads as TGCAGCGCATGTACCGTTGCGAACACCGGGGAGCTGTTTTTT.

J is TRBJ1-2 and V is TRBV7-9; no firm D call. Trimming took off 5 bases at V and 4 bases at J, with 14 bases between the two ends. There are 14 residues in the CDR3. Per germline, CDR1 SEHNR and CDR2 FQNEAQ (reference sequence). The CDR3 DNA reads as TGTGCCAGCAGCCCCGCAGGAGCTTTCTATGGCTACACCTTC. This gives the protein CASSPAGAFYGYTF.

The J gene is TRBJ2-7, the V gene TRBV6-1; D remains ambiguous. V lost 1 base to trimming and J lost 0 bases, with 13 bases between them. The CDR3 extends over 16 amino acids. CDR1 MNHNS and CDR2 SASEGT come from the germline V gene. CDR3 loop: CASSEVLGVISYEQYF. Here the CDR3 DNA reads TGTGCCAGCAGTGAAGTTCTTGGCGTCATCTCCTACGAGCAGTACTTC.

The chain carries TRBV9 and TRBJ2-2, with no clear D. V dropped 1 base and J dropped 1 base, with 5 bases sitting between them. The CDR3 consists of 14 residues. The germline gives CDR1 SGDLS, CDR2 YYNGEE. For the CDR3, the DNA is TGTGCCAGCAGCGTATCGGGGAACACCGGGGAGCTGTTTTTT. Protein: CASSVSGNTGELFF.

V and J are TRBV5-1 and TRBJ2-3, with TRBD2 matching 11 bases. This CDR3 has 16 residues. In germline, CDR1 is SGHRS, CDR2 YFSETQ. With V trimmed by 1 base and J by 2 bases, 3 bases remained unmatched. In nucleotides, the CDR3 is TGCGCCAGCAGCTTGCGACTAGCGGGAAACACAGATACGCAGTATTTT. It codes for CASSLRLAGNTDTQYF.

This clone was observed once. The CDR3 protein is CASSWVSGGARETQYF. The DNA for the CDR3 is TGTGCCAGCAGTTGGGTTAGCGGGGGGGCCCGAGAGACCCAGTACTTC. This rearrangement joins TRBV6-6 to TRBJ2-5; TRBD2 matches at 11 bases. This CDR3 contains 16 residues. J lost 4 bases, V lost 4 bases, and 8 bases had no gene match. The germline CDR1 and CDR2 sequences are MNHNY and SVGAGI (reference sequence).

J is TRBJ1-1 and V is TRBV7-2; tentatively, D is TRBD1 (5 bases). V lost 3 bases and J lost 6, with 11 bases in between. The germline V gene encodes CDR1 SGHTA and CDR2 FQGNSA. The CDR3 runs to 13 residues. CDR3 nucleotides: TGTGCCAGCAGCTTCGCAGGGACCGCTGAAGCTTTCTTT. It codes for CASSFAGTAEAFF.

The chain joins TRBV11-2 to TRBJ2-1; D is unresolved. Between the trimmed V and J ends, which lost 0 bases and 0 bases, there was a span of 6 bases. The CDR3 covers 15 residues. Germline CDR1 is SGHAT and CDR2 is FQNNGV. The CDR3 region has the DNA TGTGCCAGCAGCTTAGACGGCGGCTCCTACAATGAGCAGTTCTTC. This sequence encodes CASSLDGGSYNEQFF.

This clone was detected only a few times. The chain couples TRBV6-5 to TRBJ2-7; TRBD2 aligns across 8 bases. The junction had 10 bases not matched to a gene; V was cut back by 7 bases and J by 2 bases. The germline V gene encodes CDR1 MNHEY and CDR2 SVGAGI. The CDR3 has 15 amino acids. The CDR3 here is CASTRGGQKTYEQYF. Written as DNA, the CDR3 is TGTGCCAGCACCCGGGGGGGGCAGAAAACCTACGAGCAGTACTTC.

This sequence joins TRBV5-6 and TRBJ2-3; possibly TRBD1 or TRBD2 for D (5 bases each). The CDR3 extends over 14 amino acids. Germline V gene data show CDR1 as SGHDT and CDR2 as YYEEEE. Trimming pared 4 bases from V and 7 bases from J, leaving 16 bases between. The CDR3 DNA sequence: TGTGCCAGCAGCAAGGGACGGCCAGAAAATACGCAGTATTTT. Translation gives CASSKGRPENTQYF.

Many counts were recorded for this clone. The chain links TRBV7-2 to TRBJ2-1; weak D call: TRBD2 (6 bases). The germline CDR1 and CDR2 sequences are SGHTA and FQGNSA. Trimming shortened V by 5 bases and J by 4 bases, and 15 bases separated the two germline ends. CDR3 size: 15 residues. The CDR3 coding sequence is TGTGCCAGCAGCCCGGGAGTCCCCCAATACAATGAGCAGTTCTTC. This encodes CASSPGVPQYNEQFF.

This clone showed up just a few times. This rearrangement joins TRBV19 to TRBJ1-5; 7 bases map to TRBD1. The V and J ends lost 3 bases and 5 bases, in that order; junction bases with no gene match: 7. This CDR3 spans 15 amino acids. CDR1 LNHDA and CDR2 SQIVND come from the germline V gene (reference sequence). The CDR3 sequence is CASSIGDSNYQPQHF. In DNA form, the CDR3 reads TGTGCCAGTAGTATTGGGGACAGCAACTATCAGCCCCAGCATTTT. The whole variable domain, filled in from reference TRBV19 and TRBJ1-5, reads DGGITQSPKYLFRKEGQNVTLSCEQNLNHDAMYWYRQDPGQGLRLIYYSQIVNDFQKGDIAEGYSVSREKKESFPLTVTSAQKNPTAFYLCASSIGDSNYQPQHFGDGTRLSIL.

The J gene is TRBJ2-5, the V gene TRBV11-2, with a tentative D call TRBD2 (5 bases). Trimming left V 1 base short and J 5 bases short, with 14 bases between. This CDR3 is 15 amino acids long. The V gene's germline CDR1 is SGHAT and CDR2 FQNNGV. CDR3 coding DNA: TGTGCCAGCAGCTTAGTCCCTGCTAGCCGGGAGACCCAGTACTTC. Protein sequence: CASSLVPASRETQYF. Variable domain in full (rest from reference TRBV11-2 and TRBJ2-5): EAGVAQSPRYKIIEKRQSVAFWCNPISGHATLYWYQQILGQGPKLLIQFQNNGVVDDSQLPKDRFSAERLKGVDSTLKIQPAKLEDSAVYLCASSLVPASRETQYFGPGTRLLVL.

This clone was found a few times. The V gene is TRBV9, the J gene TRBJ2-1; no clear D gene. Trimming left V 0 bases short and J 0 bases short, with 7 bases between. Germline loops: CDR1 SGDLS, CDR2 YYNGEE. The CDR3 length is 15 residues. CDR3 in amino acids: CASSVGSLSYNEQFF. CDR3 DNA: TGTGCCAGCAGCGTAGGGAGTCTCTCCTACAATGAGCAGTTCTTC.

This clone was counted a single time. The rearrangement uses TRBV30 and TRBJ1-2; TRBD1 matches at 10 bases. CDR3 length: 13 amino acids. V lost 3 bases, J lost 6 bases, and 4 bases stayed unmatched. CDR1 and CDR2 (germline): GTSNPN, SVGIG (reference sequence). CDR3 nucleotides: TGTGCCTGGAGCCGACAGGGGGCTGATGGCTACACCTTC. It translates to CAWSRQGADGYTF.

The chain uses TRBV4-1 and TRBJ1-3; the D gene is possibly TRBD1 (5 bases). V was trimmed by 0 bases and J by 2 bases, leaving 14 bases between them. The germline CDR1 and CDR2 sequences are MGHRA and YSYEKL. The CDR3 loop spans 17 amino acids. This chain's CDR3 is CASSQDGSGSTGNTIYF. The CDR3 nucleotides are TGCGCCAGCAGCCAAGATGGATCAGGGTCGACTGGAAACACCATATATTTT.

This clone has only one observation. The chain links TRBV5-6 to TRBJ2-6, with D perhaps given as TRBD1 or TRBD2 (5 bases each). The CDR3 consists of 16 residues. CDR1 is SGHDT, CDR2 YYEEEE, per germline. V was pared by 0 bases and J by 0 bases, with 7 bases between. CDR3 in DNA: TGTGCCAGCAGCTTGGTTGGGGGCTCTGGGGCCAACGTCCTGACTTTC. Translation gives CASSLVGGSGANVLTF. The whole variable domain, filled in from reference TRBV5-6 and TRBJ2-6, reads DAGVTQSPTHLIKTRGQQVTLRCSPKSGHDTVSWYQQALGQGPQFIFQYYEEEERQRGNFPDRFSGHQFPNYSSELNVNALLLGDSALYLCASSLVGGSGANVLTFGAGSRLTVL.